The rows below give T cell receptor beta chains drawn from one sample of a study of blood T cell repertoires in COVID-19. Some clones are missing from TCRdb's copy, which holds only in-frame ones; the method was immunoSEQ multiplex PCR. The table includes about 42,000 clones, around nine tenths detected once. The specimen sequenced was peripheral blood. These receptors were taken from a human donor in a cohort sampled during active COVID-19. Both conserved end residues are part of each CDR3. A D gene is named only where the DNA matches it firmly. Size values are once, few and many counts, or a class for expanded clones, and some rows have none.

CDR3 protein,CDR3 DNA,V gene,J gene,CDR3 length,D gene,clone size
CASSESRGRTGNTEAFF,TGTGCCAGCAGTGAGTCCAGGGGGCGTACGGGGAACACTGAAGCTTTCTTT,TRBV25-1,TRBJ1-1,17,TRBD1,.
CASSLSAGINEKLFF,TGTGCCAGCAGTTTATCTGCAGGGATAAATGAAAAACTGTTTTTT,TRBV27,TRBJ1-4,15,.,.
CASRSQGSNEKLFF,TGTGCCAGCAGATCTCAGGGCTCTAATGAAAAACTGTTTTTT,TRBV27,TRBJ1-4,14,.,.
CASSYLTGSDYGYTF,TGTGCCAGCAGTTACTTGACAGGCTCCGATTATGGCTACACCTTC,TRBV6-6,TRBJ1-2,15,.,.
CAWRGGRKNTEAFF,TGTGCCTGGAGAGGAGGACGGAAGAACACTGAAGCTTTCTTT,TRBV30,TRBJ1-1,14,.,.
CAWSPPGTGAYEQYF,TGTGCCTGGAGTCCCCCCGGGACAGGGGCCTACGAGCAGTACTTC,TRBV30,TRBJ2-7,15,TRBD1,.
CATSSDGNGEQFF,TGTGCCACCAGCAGCGATGGTAACGGTGAGCAGTTCTTC,TRBV15,TRBJ2-1,13,.,.
CASSGGTSPNEQFF,TGCGCCAGCAGCGGAGGGACTAGCCCCAATGAGCAGTTCTTC,TRBV5-1,TRBJ2-1,14,TRBD2,few
CASQLRGLRGYNEQFF,TGTGCCAGCCAACTCAGGGGCCTAAGGGGCTACAATGAGCAGTTCTTC,TRBV2,TRBJ2-1,16,.,.
CASSRGGRDRRIRWETQYF,TGTGCCAGTAGTAGGGGGGGCCGGGACAGGAGGATTCGGTGGGAGACCCAGTACTTC,TRBV19,TRBJ2-5,19,.,.
CASSELPGPEKLFF,TGTGCCAGCAGTGAACTACCAGGGCCTGAAAAACTGTTTTTT,TRBV2,TRBJ1-4,14,.,.
CASGRSSGNTIYF,TGTGCCAGCGGGAGGAGCTCTGGAAACACCATATATTTT,TRBV6-5,TRBJ1-3,13,.,.
CASSVAGQGGWTEAFF,TGTGCCAGCAGCGTAGCCGGACAGGGTGGGTGGACTGAAGCTTTCTTT,TRBV9,TRBJ1-1,16,TRBD1,.
CASSLEGSENQPQHF,TGTGCCAGCTCCCTGGAGGGAAGCGAGAATCAGCCCCAGCATTTT,TRBV18,TRBJ1-5,15,.,once
CASSRAGDSGNTIYF,TGTGCCAGCTCACGGGCGGGAGACTCTGGAAACACCATATATTTT,TRBV18,TRBJ1-3,15,.,.
CAWSPTDRQVWYTF,TGTGCCTGGAGCCCCACGGATAGACAGGTGTGGTACACCTTC,TRBV30,TRBJ1-2,14,.,.
CASRDSSGNTIYF,TGCGCCAGCAGGGACAGCTCTGGAAACACCATATATTTT,TRBV5-1,TRBJ1-3,13,.,.
CASSERDRGGPKGEQFF,TGTGCCAGCAGTGAGCGGGACAGAGGTGGTCCGAAAGGGGAGCAGTTCTTC,TRBV6-4,TRBJ2-1,17,.,.
CSVIFQSSNTGELFF,TGCAGCGTTATATTTCAGTCCTCCAACACCGGGGAGCTGTTTTTT,TRBV29-1,TRBJ2-2,15,.,few
CASSQAGGFYEQYF,TGTGCCAGCAGCCAAGCGGGGGGATTCTACGAGCAGTACTTC,TRBV3-1/TRBV3-2,TRBJ2-7,14,TRBD2,.
CASSAVGQGGETQYF,TGCGCCAGCAGCGCGGTGGGACAGGGGGGAGAGACCCAGTACTTC,TRBV5-1,TRBJ2-5,15,TRBD1,few
CASSAGDTEAFF,TGTGCCAGCAGCGCAGGGGATACTGAAGCTTTCTTT,TRBV7-9,TRBJ1-1,12,.,.
CASSPLLAGGANEAFF,TGTGCCAGCTCACCCCTTCTCGCAGGGGGTGCAAATGAAGCTTTCTTT,TRBV18,TRBJ1-1,16,TRBD1,.
CASSPGGGLGDTQYF,TGTGCCAGCAGCCCGGGGGGGGGCCTTGGAGATACGCAGTATTTT,TRBV6-5,TRBJ2-3,15,TRBD2,few
CASSSGVGTYGYTF,TGTGCCAGCAGCTCGGGGGTAGGGACCTATGGCTACACCTTC,TRBV11-3,TRBJ1-2,14,.,.
CASQSAGNNYGYTF,TGTGCCTCTCAATCGGCAGGGAATAACTATGGCTACACCTTC,TRBV6-5,TRBJ1-2,14,.,.
CASRGLVTADTQYF,TGTGCCAGCAGAGGACTAGTAACTGCAGATACACAGTATTTT,TRBV2,TRBJ2-3,14,TRBD2,.
CASSTSGSSYEQYF,TGTGCCAGCAGCACAAGCGGTAGCTCCTACGAGCAGTACTTC,TRBV9,TRBJ2-7,14,.,few
CAWSGARGRIGELFF,TGTGCCTGGAGTGGGGCCAGGGGGCGCATCGGGGAGCTGTTTTTT,TRBV30,TRBJ2-2,15,TRBD1,.
CASSDLTGTLSYEQYF,TGTGCCAGCAGTGACCTTACCGGGACACTCTCCTACGAGCAGTACTTC,TRBV25-1,TRBJ2-7,16,.,.
CASSDMATEAFF,TGTGCCAGCAGTGATATGGCCACTGAAGCTTTCTTT,TRBV25-1,TRBJ1-1,12,.,.
CSAQGGSYEQYF,TGCAGCGCCCAGGGGGGCTCCTACGAGCAGTACTTC,TRBV29-1,TRBJ2-7,12,.,.
CASSYYDSSYEQYF,TGTGCCAGCAGTTACTACGACAGTAGCTACGAGCAGTACTTC,TRBV6-6,TRBJ2-7,14,.,few
CASSLGLGGSETQYF,TGTGCCAGCAGCCTGGGATTGGGGGGGAGTGAGACCCAGTACTTC,TRBV3-1/TRBV3-2,TRBJ2-5,15,TRBD2,.
CASSVASGIGEQYF,TGTGCCAGCAGCGTAGCCTCGGGAATTGGCGAGCAGTACTTC,TRBV9,TRBJ2-7,14,.,.
CASSRQGPGELFF,TGTGCCAGTAGTCGACAGGGACCCGGGGAGCTGTTTTTT,TRBV19,TRBJ2-2,13,TRBD1,.
CASGWSENSPLHF,TGTGCCAGCGGTTGGTCGGAGAATTCACCCCTCCACTTT,TRBV27,TRBJ1-6,13,.,.
CASSTGQGPFEQYF,TGCGCCAGCAGCACGGGACAGGGCCCTTTTGAGCAGTACTTC,TRBV5-1,TRBJ2-7,14,TRBD1,.
CATLQSGADNEQFF,TGTGCCACTCTTCAAAGCGGGGCGGACAATGAGCAGTTCTTC,TRBV19,TRBJ2-1,14,TRBD2,.
CASRDSLDTGELFF,TGTGCCAGCAGAGACTCACTAGACACCGGGGAGCTGTTTTTT,TRBV6-4,TRBJ2-2,14,.,.
CASLLSGGRNTDTQYF,TGTGCCAGTCTACTGAGCGGGGGGCGTAACACAGATACGCAGTATTTT,TRBV6-6,TRBJ2-3,16,TRBD2,.
CASSPPGQPTGELFF,TGTGCCAGCAGCCCACCGGGACAACCCACCGGGGAGCTGTTTTTT,TRBV4-2,TRBJ2-2,15,.,.
CASTPPPGASGNNEQFF,TGTGCCAGCACCCCACCCCCCGGGGCTAGCGGAAACAATGAGCAGTTCTTC,TRBV27,TRBJ2-1,17,TRBD2,.
CASSQDFRFSGNTIYF,TGTGCCAGCAGCCAAGATTTTCGGTTCTCTGGAAACACCATATATTTT,TRBV4-2,TRBJ1-3,16,.,once
CASSQDRTIRPGYEQYF,TGCGCCAGCAGCCAAGATCGTACCATTAGGCCAGGCTACGAGCAGTACTTC,TRBV4-1,TRBJ2-7,17,.,.
CASSDGTSGHTDTQYF,TGTGCCAGCAGTGACGGGACTAGCGGACACACAGATACGCAGTATTTT,TRBV6-4,TRBJ2-3,16,TRBD2,.
CASSPDRMTDTQYF,TGCGCCAGCAGCCCCGACAGGATGACAGATACGCAGTATTTT,TRBV5-1,TRBJ2-3,14,.,.
CAWRRRARNTEAFF,TGTGCCTGGAGGAGGCGGGCCCGGAACACTGAAGCTTTCTTT,TRBV30,TRBJ1-1,14,.,.
CASSPDSNYGYTF,TGTGCCAGCAGCCCGGACAGCAACTATGGCTACACCTTC,TRBV7-6,TRBJ1-2,13,.,.
CASSYLLNTEAFF,TGTGCCAGCAGCTACTTATTGAACACTGAAGCTTTCTTT,TRBV9,TRBJ1-1,13,.,.
CASSLGLAGVAEQFF,TGTGCCAGCAGCCTGGGACTAGCGGGGGTAGCTGAGCAGTTCTTC,TRBV7-9,TRBJ2-1,15,TRBD2,.
CASSLTPPGGTGELFF,TGTGCCAGCTCACTAACCCCCCCGGGGGGCACCGGGGAGCTGTTTTTT,TRBV18,TRBJ2-2,16,TRBD2,.
CASRGTGGMERNGYTF,TGTGCCAGCAGGGGGACAGGGGGCATGGAAAGGAATGGCTACACCTTC,TRBV9,TRBJ1-2,16,TRBD1,.
CASSYNSGNTIYF,TGTGCCAGCAGTTATAACTCTGGAAACACCATATATTTT,TRBV6-5,TRBJ1-3,13,.,.
CASSPQGDEQYF,TGTGCCAGCTCACCGCAAGGGGACGAGCAGTACTTC,TRBV18,TRBJ2-7,12,.,few
CASSVGGNIQYF,TGTGCCAGCAGCGTAGGGGGCAACATTCAGTACTTC,TRBV13,TRBJ2-4,12,TRBD1,.
CASSLAGGLADTQYF,TGTGCCAGCAGCCTAGCGGGGGGGCTGGCAGATACGCAGTATTTT,TRBV14,TRBJ2-3,15,TRBD2,.
CASSWTGDNEQFF,TGTGCCAGCAGCTGGACGGGAGACAATGAGCAGTTCTTC,TRBV7-3,TRBJ2-1,13,.,.